Listed here is a single TCR beta chain. These data come from a study of blood T cell repertoires in COVID-19. Germline loops: CDR1 MNHEY, CDR2 SMNVEV (reference sequence). The CDR3 is 15 residues long. The V end was cut by 1 base, the J end by 4 bases, with 10 bases between. Data came from immunoSEQ multiplex PCR; TCRdb stores just in-frame clones and leaves some out. The table lists 200,000 to 250,000 clones, around 80% of them singletons. V gene TRBV27 combines with J gene TRBJ2-2; TRBD1 is a possible D gene (7 bases). The TCR originated in a woman aged 40 to 50 with acute or convalescent COVID-19. The specimen was peripheral blood. In DNA form, the CDR3 reads TGTGCCAGCAGTTTATACAGGGGAGGCACCGGGGAGCTGTTTTTT. Protein sequence: CASSLYRGGTGELFF.